This record looks at one T cell receptor (beta chain) sequence and its context. CDR3 length equals 10 residues. The data derive from a study of shared T cell receptors in the human thymus. Only in-frame clones appear in the TCRdb table, and some are missing; sequencing was by immunoSEQ multiplex PCR. Of about 500,000 clones listed, around 78% are singletons. This sample was shared with a second study, whose subject was human thymus T cells. According to that study: During corrective heart surgery, resections were taken, and the thymus tissue came from them. Across thymic and blood repertoires, the usage of V and J genes appeared to be biased.

The source material was thymocytes. V usage is TRBV21-1 and J usage is TRBJ2-1; TRBD2 is the table's D call and was not checked against the DNA. TRBV21-1 counts as a pseudogene. The receptor was isolated from a boy less than two years old with a congenital heart defect. As DNA, the CDR3 is TGTGCCAGCAAGCACAATGAGCAGTTCTTC. Residues: CASKHNEQFF.